This TCR beta chain derives from a study of blood T cell repertoires in COVID-19. Study at large: Donors in the United States, Italy and Spain gave samples during acute or convalescent COVID-19. The cDNA or gDNA used as material had been derived from T cells, B-cell-depleted T cells, or PBMCs.

CDR3 length: 15 amino acids. Germline V CDR1 and CDR2: MDHEN, SYDVKM. The V gene end was trimmed by 6 bases and the J gene end by 8 bases; junction bases not matched to a gene: 10. The table lists this clone with a few counts. Original analysis: Counts of nucleated cells, estimated from reference gene primer amplification, were obtained. Method: immunoSEQ multiplex PCR; TCRdb's copy keeps in-frame clones and lacks some. The DNA was the basis for D and trimming; V, J and clone size are from that table. The sample carries 150,000 to 200,000 clones, around four fifths recorded once. This chain links TRBV28 with TRBJ1-4; 9 bases fit TRBD1. The receptor's source is a man in his 70s with acute or convalescent COVID-19. The sequencing sample was made of peripheral blood. For the CDR3, the DNA is TGTGCCAGCAGCCCGGCTGGGACAGGGTACGAAAAACTGTTTTTT. This gives the protein CASSPAGTGYEKLFF. The variable domain in full, completed from reference TRBV28 and TRBJ1-4, reads DVKVTQSSRYLVKRTGEKVFLECVQDMDHENMFWYRQDPGLGLRLIYFSYDVKMKEKGDIPEGYSVSREKKERFSLILESASTNQTSMYLCASSPAGTGYEKLFFGSGTQLSVL.